These 13 T cell receptor beta chains share one sample of origin, sequenced in a study of blood T cell repertoires in COVID-19. The assay was immunoSEQ multiplex PCR, and TCRdb's table has in-frame clones only and misses some. Among more than 250,000 clones listed, around 87% were seen once. The sequencing sample was made of PBMCs or T cells enriched from blood (not recorded which). Source of these receptors: a woman aged 30 to 39 who had recovered from COVID-19.

The chain uses TRBV19 and TRBJ1-1, with 8 bases identical to TRBD1. Germline V lookup: CDR1 LNHDA, CDR2 SQIVND (reference sequence). The CDR3 is 15 amino acids. V shed 3 bases and J 5 bases; nucleotides not matched to a gene: 8. CDR3 loop: CASSIIRGRETEAFF. In DNA form, the CDR3 reads TGTGCCAGTAGTATCATCAGGGGGCGGGAGACTGAAGCTTTCTTT.

This chain uses TRBV7-9 with TRBJ1-2, with D possibly matching TRBD1 (5 bases). CDR3 length equals 12 residues. In germline, CDR1 is SEHNR, CDR2 FQNEAQ (reference sequence). V was pared by 3 bases and J by 8 bases, with 10 bases between. CDR3 in DNA: TGTGCCAGCAGCTTTCGGGGGGAAGGCTACACCTTC. Translated, it gives CASSFRGEGYTF.

The rearrangement uses TRBV27 and TRBJ1-1, with D perhaps TRBD1 (5 bases). This CDR3 comprises 16 residues. The V gene lost 0 bases and the J gene lost 2 bases, with 13 bases spanning the gap. Germline CDR1 MNHEY, CDR2 SMNVEV (reference sequence). The CDR3 sequence is CASSLSGVGRNTEAFF. The CDR3 DNA is TGTGCCAGCAGTTTATCAGGGGTAGGAAGAAACACTGAAGCTTTCTTT.

This CDR3 is CASSFEDRVGEQYF. In DNA, the CDR3 is TGTGCCAGCAGCTTCGAGGACAGGGTTGGTGAGCAGTACTTC. The rearrangement joins TRBV5-6 to TRBJ2-7, with 8 positions matching TRBD1. Per germline, CDR1 SGHDT and CDR2 YYEEEE. Trimming at V came to 2 bases and at J to 7 bases, leaving 8 bases not matched to a gene. This CDR3 has 14 residues.

This rearrangement joins TRBV6-6 to TRBJ1-2, with TRBD1 matching over 9 bases. V trimming: 7 bases; J trimming: 4 bases; junction bases outside the gene matches: 10. Germline V lookup: CDR1 MNHNY, CDR2 SVGAGI (reference sequence). The CDR3 consists of 15 residues. DNA of the CDR3: TGTGCCAGCACCGACCACAGGGGGCTGGTCTATGGCTACACCTTC. It yields the protein CASTDHRGLVYGYTF.

The chain has TRBV29-1 and TRBJ1-1; TRBD1 agrees at 8 bases. The CDR3 loop spans 11 amino acids. Trimming removed 7 bases from V and 6 bases from J; junction bases left unmatched: 4. CDR1 and CDR2 from the germline V gene are SQVTM and ANQGSEA. In DNA, the CDR3 is TGCAGCGGCACAGGGGGAGCTGAAGCTTTCTTT. As protein: CSGTGGAEAFF.

The chain is built from TRBV7-8 and TRBJ1-2; 10 bases are shared with TRBD1. V was clipped by 4 bases and J by 9 bases; unmatched bases: 5. CDR1 SGHVS and CDR2 FQNEAQ come from the germline V gene. The CDR3 covers 13 residues. CDR3 in DNA: TGTGCCAGCAGCTCGGGACAGGGGAGTAGCTACACCTTC. Protein sequence: CASSSGQGSSYTF.

This chain connects TRBV5-1 to TRBJ2-5, with D uncertain. The CDR3 consists of 14 residues. Germline V gene lookup returns CDR1 SGHRS and CDR2 YFSETQ. V was clipped by 0 bases and J by 2 bases, with 8 bases between them. The CDR3 is CASSLVLQQETQYF. Written as DNA, the CDR3 is TGCGCCAGCAGCTTGGTTCTACAGCAAGAGACCCAGTACTTC.

J is TRBJ1-3 and V is TRBV6-5; D is uncertain. V gave up 8 bases and J gave up 0 bases, with 8 bases separating them. Looked up from germline, CDR1 is MNHEY and CDR2 is SVGAGI. This CDR3 region has 13 residues. The CDR3 sequence: CASRSGSGNTIYF. The CDR3 DNA reads as TGTGCCAGCCGTTCAGGCTCTGGAAACACCATATATTTT.

J is TRBJ2-2 and V is TRBV19; D remains unclear. The V gene lost 6 bases and the J gene lost 6 bases, with 14 bases spanning the gap. The CDR3 has 14 residues. CDR1 is LNHDA, CDR2 SQIVND, per germline (reference sequence). CDR3 DNA: TGTGCCAGTAGCGACGGGTTGGCTCCCGGGGAGCTGTTTTTT. As protein: CASSDGLAPGELFF.

The J gene is TRBJ1-2, the V gene TRBV5-1; maybe TRBD1 (6 bases). Germline V CDR1 and CDR2: SGHRS, YFSETQ. The CDR3 has 13 residues. V dropped 4 bases and J dropped 4 bases, with 11 bases sitting between them. The CDR3 is CASSLTGPYGYTF. The CDR3 nucleotides read TGCGCCAGCAGCCTGACAGGTCCCTATGGCTACACCTTC. The whole variable domain, filled in from reference TRBV5-1 and TRBJ1-2, reads KAGVTQTPRYLIKTRGQQVTLSCSPISGHRSVSWYQQTPGQGLQFLFEYFSETQRNKGNFPGRFSGRQFSNSRSEMNVSTLELGDSALYLCASSLTGPYGYTFGSGTRLTVV.

This clone occurred once. The V gene is TRBV7-6, the J gene TRBJ2-7; TRBD1 might be the D (6 bases). Germline lookup yields CDR1 SGHVS and CDR2 FNYEAQ. This CDR3 has 17 amino acids. V was pared by 3 bases and J by 3 bases, with 21 bases between. The CDR3 DNA sequence: TGTGCCAGCAGCTTTAGTTCCCCCGAAACAGGGCTCTACGAGCAGTACTTC. This encodes CASSFSSPETGLYEQYF.

In the case of this clone: Other DNA sequences in this sample translate to the same CDR3. J is TRBJ1-3 and V is TRBV4-2; D remains unclear. CDR3 length: 14 residues. Germline CDR1 reads LGHNA; CDR2 reads YNFKEQ. V was pared by 4 bases and J by 0 bases, with 7 bases between. CDR3 coding DNA: TGTGCCAGCAGCCTCGACAACTCTGGAAACACCATATATTTT. The encoded protein is CASSLDNSGNTIYF.